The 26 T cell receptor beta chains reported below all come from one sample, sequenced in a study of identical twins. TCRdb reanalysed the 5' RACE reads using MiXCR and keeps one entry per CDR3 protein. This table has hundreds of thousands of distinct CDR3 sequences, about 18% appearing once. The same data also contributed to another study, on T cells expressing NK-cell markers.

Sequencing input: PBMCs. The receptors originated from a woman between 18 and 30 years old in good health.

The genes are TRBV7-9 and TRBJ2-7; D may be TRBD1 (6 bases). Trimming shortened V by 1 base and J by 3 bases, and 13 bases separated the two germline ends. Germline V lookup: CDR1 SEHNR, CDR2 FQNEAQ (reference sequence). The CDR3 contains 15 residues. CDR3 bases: TGTGCCAGCAGCTTAGTACCGTCAGGGGACTACGAGCAGTACTTC. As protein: CASSLVPSGDYEQYF.

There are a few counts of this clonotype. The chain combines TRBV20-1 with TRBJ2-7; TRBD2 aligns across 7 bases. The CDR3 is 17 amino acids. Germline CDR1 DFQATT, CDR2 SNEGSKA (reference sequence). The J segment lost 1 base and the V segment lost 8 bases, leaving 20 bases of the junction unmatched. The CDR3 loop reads CSTLKSFREELSYEQYF. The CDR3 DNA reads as TGCAGTACCCTGAAATCGTTTCGGGAGGAGCTGTCCTACGAGCAGTACTTC.

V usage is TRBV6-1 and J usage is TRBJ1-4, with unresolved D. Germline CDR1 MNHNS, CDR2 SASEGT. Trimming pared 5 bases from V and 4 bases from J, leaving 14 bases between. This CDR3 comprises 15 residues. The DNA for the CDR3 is TGTGCCAGCAGTCGTGGCCCGAACCATAATGAAAAACTGTTTTTT. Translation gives CASSRGPNHNEKLFF.

CDR3 DNA: TGCAGTGCTAGACTAGCTGACGAGACCCAGTACTTC. Its translation is CSARLADETQYF. V and J are TRBV20-1 and TRBJ2-5, with a weak D call TRBD2 (5 bases). The length of the CDR3 is 12 residues. V dropped 2 bases and J dropped 5 bases, with 9 bases sitting between them. Germline CDR1 DFQATT, CDR2 SNEGSKA (reference sequence).

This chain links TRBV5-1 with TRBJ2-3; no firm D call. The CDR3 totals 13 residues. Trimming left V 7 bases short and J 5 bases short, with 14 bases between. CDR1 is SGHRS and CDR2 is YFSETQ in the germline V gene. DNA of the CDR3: TGCGCCAGCCGCCCCTTCGGCCGAGATACGCAGTATTTT. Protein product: CASRPFGRDTQYF.

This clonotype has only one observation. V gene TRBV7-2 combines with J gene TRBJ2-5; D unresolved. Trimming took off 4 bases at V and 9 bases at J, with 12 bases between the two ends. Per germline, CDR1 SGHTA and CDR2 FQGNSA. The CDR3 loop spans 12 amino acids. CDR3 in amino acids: CASSSVSVAQYF. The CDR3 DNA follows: TGTGCCAGCAGCTCCGTTAGTGTAGCCCAGTACTTC.

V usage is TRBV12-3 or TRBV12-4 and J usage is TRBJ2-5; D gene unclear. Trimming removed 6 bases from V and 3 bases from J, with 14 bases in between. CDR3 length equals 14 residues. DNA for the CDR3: TGTGCCAGCAGCCCCTCCGGCGGTAAAGAGACCCAGTACTTC. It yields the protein CASSPSGGKETQYF.

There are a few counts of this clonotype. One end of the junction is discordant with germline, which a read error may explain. The CDR3 region has the DNA TGTGCTAGCAGCTTAAATGGGCGAGAGACCCAGTACTTC. This translates into CASSLNGRETQYF. This sequence joins TRBV7-7 and TRBJ2-5; D gene unclear. The germline gives CDR1 SSHAT, CDR2 FNYEAQ (reference sequence). The CDR3 consists of 13 residues.

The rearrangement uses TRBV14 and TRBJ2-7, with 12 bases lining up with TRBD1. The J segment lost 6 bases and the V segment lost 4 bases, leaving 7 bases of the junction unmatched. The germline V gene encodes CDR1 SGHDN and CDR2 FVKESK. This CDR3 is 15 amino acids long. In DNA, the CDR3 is TGTGCCAGCAGCCGGGGGACAGGGGGCGTCGGCGAGCAGTACTTC. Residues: CASSRGTGGVGEQYF.

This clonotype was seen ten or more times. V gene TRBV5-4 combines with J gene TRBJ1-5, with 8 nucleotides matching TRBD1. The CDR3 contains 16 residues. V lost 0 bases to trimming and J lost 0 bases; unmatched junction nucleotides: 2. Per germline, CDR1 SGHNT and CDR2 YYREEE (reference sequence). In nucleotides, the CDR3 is TGTGCCAGCAGCTTGGCGACAGGGGATAGCAATCAGCCCCAGCATTTT. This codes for CASSLATGDSNQPQHF.

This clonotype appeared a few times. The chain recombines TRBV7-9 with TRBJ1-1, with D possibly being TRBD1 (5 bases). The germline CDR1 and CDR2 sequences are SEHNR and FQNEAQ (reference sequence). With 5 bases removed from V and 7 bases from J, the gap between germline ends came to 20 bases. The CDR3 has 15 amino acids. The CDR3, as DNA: TGTGCCAGCAGCGACCCGACTATACAGGAGGATGAAGCTTTCTTT. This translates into CASSDPTIQEDEAFF.

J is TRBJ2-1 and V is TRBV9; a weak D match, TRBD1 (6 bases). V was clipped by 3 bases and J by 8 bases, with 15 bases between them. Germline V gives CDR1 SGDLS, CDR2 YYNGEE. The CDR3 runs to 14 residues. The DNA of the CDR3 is TGTGCCAGCAGCGGGACCCTACAGGGCCATGAGCAGTTCTTC. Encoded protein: CASSGTLQGHEQFF. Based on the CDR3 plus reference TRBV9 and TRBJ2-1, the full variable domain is DSGVTQTPKHLITATGQRVTLRCSPRSGDLSVYWYQQSLDQGLQFLIQYYNGEERAKGNILERFSAQQFPDLHSELNLSSLELGDSALYFCASSGTLQGHEQFFGPGTRLTVL.

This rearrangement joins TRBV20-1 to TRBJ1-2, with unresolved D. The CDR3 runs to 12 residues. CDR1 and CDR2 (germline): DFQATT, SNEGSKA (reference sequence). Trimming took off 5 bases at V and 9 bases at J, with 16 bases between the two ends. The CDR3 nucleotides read TGCAGTGCTCTAGACATTCATTCTAGCTACACCTTC. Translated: CSALDIHSSYTF.

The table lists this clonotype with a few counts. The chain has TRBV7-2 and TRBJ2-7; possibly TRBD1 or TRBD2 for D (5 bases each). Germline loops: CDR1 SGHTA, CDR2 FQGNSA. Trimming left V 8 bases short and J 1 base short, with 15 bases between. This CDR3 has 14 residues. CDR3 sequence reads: CASSYQRGSYEQYF. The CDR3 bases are TGTGCCAGCTCTTACCAGAGGGGTTCCTACGAGCAGTACTTC.

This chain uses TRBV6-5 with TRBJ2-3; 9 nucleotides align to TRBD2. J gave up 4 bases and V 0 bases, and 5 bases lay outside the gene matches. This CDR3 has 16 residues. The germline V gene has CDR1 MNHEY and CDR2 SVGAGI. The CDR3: CASSYSASGEADTQYF. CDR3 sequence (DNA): TGTGCCAGCAGTTACTCGGCTAGCGGGGAGGCAGATACGCAGTATTTT.

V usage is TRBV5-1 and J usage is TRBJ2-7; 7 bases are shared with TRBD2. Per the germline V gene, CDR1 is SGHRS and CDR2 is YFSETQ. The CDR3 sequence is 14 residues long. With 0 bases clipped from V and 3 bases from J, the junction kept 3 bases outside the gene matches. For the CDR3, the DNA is TGCGCCAGCAGCTTGGACCTAGCGGTCTACGAGCAGTACTTC. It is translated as CASSLDLAVYEQYF.

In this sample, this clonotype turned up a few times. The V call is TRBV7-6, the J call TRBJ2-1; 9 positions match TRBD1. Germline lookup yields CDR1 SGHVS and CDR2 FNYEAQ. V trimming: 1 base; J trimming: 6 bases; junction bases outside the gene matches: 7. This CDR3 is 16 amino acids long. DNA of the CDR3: TGTGCCAGCAGCTTAGAAATATGGGGACAGGGCAATGAGCAGTTCTTC. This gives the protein CASSLEIWGQGNEQFF. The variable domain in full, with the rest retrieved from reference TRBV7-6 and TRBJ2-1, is GAGVSQSPRYKVTKRGQDVALRCDPISGHVSLYWYRQALGQGPEFLTYFNYEAQQDKSGLPNDRFSAERPEGSISTLTIQRTEQRDSAMYRCASSLEIWGQGNEQFFGPGTRLTVL.

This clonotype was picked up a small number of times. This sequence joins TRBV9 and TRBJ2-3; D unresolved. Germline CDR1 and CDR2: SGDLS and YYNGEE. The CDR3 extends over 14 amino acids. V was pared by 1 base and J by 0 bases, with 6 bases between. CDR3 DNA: TGTGCCAGCAGCGTACACGTAAGCACAGATACGCAGTATTTT. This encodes CASSVHVSTDTQYF.

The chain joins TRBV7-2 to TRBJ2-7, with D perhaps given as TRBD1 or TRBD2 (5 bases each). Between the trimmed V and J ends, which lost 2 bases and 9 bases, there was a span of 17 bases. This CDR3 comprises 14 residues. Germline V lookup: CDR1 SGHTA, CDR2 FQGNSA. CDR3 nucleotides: TGTGCCAGCAGCTTACACGGGGCCCGAGGGAGGCAGTACTTC. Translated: CASSLHGARGRQYF.

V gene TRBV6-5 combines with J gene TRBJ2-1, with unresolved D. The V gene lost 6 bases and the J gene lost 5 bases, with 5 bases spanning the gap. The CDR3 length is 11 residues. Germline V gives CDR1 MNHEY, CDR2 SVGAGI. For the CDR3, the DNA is TGTGCCAGCAGGGCGAACAATGAGCAGTTCTTC. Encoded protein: CASRANNEQFF.

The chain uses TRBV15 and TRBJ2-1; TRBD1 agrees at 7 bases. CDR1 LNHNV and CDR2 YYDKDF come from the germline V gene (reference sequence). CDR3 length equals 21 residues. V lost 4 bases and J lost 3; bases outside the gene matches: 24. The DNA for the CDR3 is TGTGCCACCAGCAATCAAGCACCCGACCGCAACGACAGGGAAAACTACAATGAGCAGTTCTTC. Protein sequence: CATSNQAPDRNDRENYNEQFF.

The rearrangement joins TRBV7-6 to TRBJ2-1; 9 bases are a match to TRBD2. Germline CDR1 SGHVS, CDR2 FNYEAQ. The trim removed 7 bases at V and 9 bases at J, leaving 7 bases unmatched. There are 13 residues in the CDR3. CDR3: CASTKREDSEQFF. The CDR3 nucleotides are TGTGCCAGCACCAAGCGGGAGGACAGTGAGCAGTTCTTC.

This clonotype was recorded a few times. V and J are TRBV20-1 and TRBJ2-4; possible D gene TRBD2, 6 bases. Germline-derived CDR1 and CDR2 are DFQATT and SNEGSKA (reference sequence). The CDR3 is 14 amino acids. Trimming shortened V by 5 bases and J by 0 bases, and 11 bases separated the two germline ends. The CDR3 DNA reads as TGCAGTGCTGGGAGGTTACTAGCCAAAAACATTCAGTACTTC. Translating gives CSAGRLLAKNIQYF.

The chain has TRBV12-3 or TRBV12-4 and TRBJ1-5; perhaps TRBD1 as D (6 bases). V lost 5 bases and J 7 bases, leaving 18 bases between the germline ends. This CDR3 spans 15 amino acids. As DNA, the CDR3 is TGTGCCAGCAGTGCCCTTCAGGGGAAGGGCCAGCCCCAGCATTTT. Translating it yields CASSALQGKGQPQHF.

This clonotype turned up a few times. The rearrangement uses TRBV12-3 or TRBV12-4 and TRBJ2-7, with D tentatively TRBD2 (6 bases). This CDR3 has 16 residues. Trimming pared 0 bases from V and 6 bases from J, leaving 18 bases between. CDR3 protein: CASSLALAGYSLEQYF. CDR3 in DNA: TGTGCCAGCAGTTTAGCGTTGGCGGGGTATTCCCTCGAGCAGTACTTC.

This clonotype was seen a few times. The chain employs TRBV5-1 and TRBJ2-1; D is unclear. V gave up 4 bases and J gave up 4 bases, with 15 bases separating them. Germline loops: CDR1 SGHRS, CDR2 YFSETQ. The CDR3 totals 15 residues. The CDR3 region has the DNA TGCGCCAGCAGCGACGATCAGCTGGTATACAATGAGCAGTTCTTC. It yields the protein CASSDDQLVYNEQFF.